The rows below give T cell receptor beta chains drawn from one sample of a study of PD-1 blockade in classical Hodgkin lymphoma. Profiling relied on immunoSEQ multiplex PCR, and the TCRdb table lists in-frame clones only, not all of them. Counted here are approximately 28,000 clones, approximately 79% occurring once; the ten biggest clones make up roughly 0.52%. The sequencing here drew on CD4+ T cells from blood, taken before the fourth cycle of nivolumab. The receptor set was obtained from a human donor with classical Hodgkin lymphoma. Each CDR3 is given without its conserved first and last residue.

CDR3: AISVKGVEAF
J: TRBJ1-1
V: TRBV10-3

CDR3: ASSFHTANTGELF
J: TRBJ2-2
V: TRBV28

CDR3: ASSPGGRVFTEAF
J: TRBJ1-1
V: TRBV5-1

CDR3: ASSPPGTGNHEQF
J: TRBJ2-1
V: TRBV14

CDR3: ARSLEGGNEKLF
J: TRBJ1-4
V: TRBV5-3

CDR3: ASSPPSMHLAGWEETQY
J: TRBJ2-5
V: TRBV28

CDR3: ASSYSTHNEQF
J: TRBJ2-1
V: TRBV6-5

CDR3: ASRKQGAVTEAF
J: TRBJ1-1
V: TRBV6-5

CDR3: ASSGLAGVRY
J: TRBJ2-5
V: TRBV6-1

CDR3: ASSLRLAESTGELF
J: TRBJ2-2
V: TRBV18

CDR3: ASSTTGTYYEQY
J: TRBJ2-7
V: TRBV11-2

CDR3: ASSSDGNYGYT
J: TRBJ1-2
V: TRBV18

CDR3: ASSQGRGQGYEKLF
J: TRBJ1-4
V: TRBV4-3

CDR3: AWSVGYSGNTIY
J: TRBJ1-3
V: TRBV30

CDR3: ASSQEGLAGYSSYEQY
J: TRBJ2-7
V: TRBV4-2

CDR3: ASSSGGWGQTQY
J: TRBJ2-5
V: TRBV7-2

CDR3: SATDEGEQY
J: TRBJ2-7
V: TRBV20-1

CDR3: ASSELGTEQY
J: TRBJ2-7
V: TRBV6-1

CDR3: ASSYYGTGGGEKLF
J: TRBJ1-4
V: TRBV6-5

CDR3: ASSTYRGPSQETQY
J: TRBJ2-5
V: TRBV25-1

CDR3: ASSLAGRTGYEQY
J: TRBJ2-7
V: TRBV7-2

CDR3: ASSGTGSTDTQY
J: TRBJ2-3
V: TRBV18

CDR3: AISESVGNGYT
J: TRBJ1-2
V: TRBV10-3

CDR3: ASSERDPQGSPLH
J: TRBJ1-6
V: TRBV2

CDR3: ASSSPGKLNQPQH
J: TRBJ1-5
V: TRBV6-6

CDR3: ASRTGGADIQY
J: TRBJ2-4
V: TRBV19

CDR3: ASSLIQEYGYT
J: TRBJ1-2
V: TRBV28

CDR3: ASTLGSGSGDTQY
J: TRBJ2-3
V: TRBV13

CDR3: ASSFPSGGLYEQY
J: TRBJ2-7
V: TRBV28

CDR3: ASSEYRGPFNSPLH
J: TRBJ1-6
V: TRBV9

CDR3: ASSPQGQVGRNNSPLH
J: TRBJ1-6
V: TRBV18

CDR3: ATMRAYEQY
J: TRBJ2-7
V: TRBV6-5

CDR3: ASSVLSGTGGNEQF
J: TRBJ2-1
V: TRBV9

CDR3: ASSLWLPDSYEQY
J: TRBJ2-7
V: TRBV5-1

CDR3: ASSRSGSYNEQF
J: TRBJ2-1
V: TRBV19

CDR3: ASSSGTGVTEAF
J: TRBJ1-1
V: TRBV6-5

CDR3: ASILGTNTEAF
J: TRBJ1-1
V: TRBV7-8

CDR3: ASSLDPGASYEQY
J: TRBJ2-7
V: TRBV11-2

CDR3: ASSYGSGEAF
J: TRBJ1-1
V: TRBV6-6

CDR3: ASSPIRTGGTDTQY
J: TRBJ2-3
V: TRBV18

CDR3: ASSLGQLGSYGYT
J: TRBJ1-2
V: TRBV6-6

CDR3: ASSVVGARARTGELF
J: TRBJ2-2
V: TRBV9

CDR3: ASSEEEGYGYT
J: TRBJ1-2
V: TRBV2

CDR3: ATSREGGRGTFNEQF
J: TRBJ2-1
V: TRBV15